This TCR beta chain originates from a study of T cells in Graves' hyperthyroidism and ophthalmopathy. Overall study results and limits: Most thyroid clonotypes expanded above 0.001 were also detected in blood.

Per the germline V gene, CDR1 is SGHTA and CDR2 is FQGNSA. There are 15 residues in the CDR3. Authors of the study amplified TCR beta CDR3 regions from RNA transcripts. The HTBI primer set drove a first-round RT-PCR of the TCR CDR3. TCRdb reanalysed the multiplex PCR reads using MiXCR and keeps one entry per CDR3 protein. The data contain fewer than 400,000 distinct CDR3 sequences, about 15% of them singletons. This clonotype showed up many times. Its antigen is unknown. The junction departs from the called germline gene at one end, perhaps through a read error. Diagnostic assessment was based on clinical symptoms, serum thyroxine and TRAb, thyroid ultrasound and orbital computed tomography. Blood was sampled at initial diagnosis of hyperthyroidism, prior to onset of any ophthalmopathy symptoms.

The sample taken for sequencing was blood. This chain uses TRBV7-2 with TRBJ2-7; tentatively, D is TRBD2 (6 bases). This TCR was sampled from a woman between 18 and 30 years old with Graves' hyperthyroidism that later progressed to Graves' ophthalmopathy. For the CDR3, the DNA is TGTGCCAGCAGCTTAGTGGCGGGGTCGTCCTACGAGCAGTGCTTC. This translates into CASSLVAGSSYEQCF.